The rows below give T cell receptor beta chains drawn from one sample of a study of beta chain features in type 1 diabetes. Profiling relied on immunoSEQ multiplex PCR, and the TCRdb table lists in-frame clones only, not all of them. The sample gives about 660,000 clones, around an eighth of which show up once; approximately 0.043% is in the top ten. Sequencing was carried out using naive CD4+ T cells from blood. These receptors all stem from a man aged 18-30 years with type 1 diabetes. Both conserved end residues are part of each CDR3. Size values are once, few and many counts, or a class for expanded clones, and some rows have none.

v_gene	abundance	CDR3aa
TRBV28	.	CASRAHPGQYANYGYTF
TRBV5-4	.	CASSLATGHTEAFF
TRBV7-2	.	CASSLQGKGAFF
TRBV7-2	.	CASSLSGGPRTDTQYF
TRBV10-2	few	CATSRAGNTDTQYF
TRBV30	.	CAWSVSGWDTQYF
TRBV15	.	CATSRDHGGTNEKLFF
TRBV6-4	.	CASSPGQGVNGYTF
TRBV5-1	.	CASSSPSRGRNYNEQFF
TRBV10-3	.	CAISSQGRDSPLHF
TRBV7-2	few	CASSSYGTGANYGYTF
TRBV7-3	few	CASSPRAGGSGEQFF
TRBV6-5	.	CASSTTGGGSYEQYF
TRBV29-1	few	CSVELAGESKFF
TRBV28	.	CASSLAAGVYGYTF
TRBV30	few	CAWSSVAQETQYF
TRBV29-1	few	CSVDVGQGATYNEQFF
TRBV5-1	.	CASSPTTGVGTRTQYF
TRBV4-2	few	CASSLPGLAGGGEQFF
TRBV9	.	CASSVEGRGRGYNEQFF
TRBV5-1	few	CASSGTGSNTEAFF
TRBV2	few	CASSFDQAREQFF
TRBV7-8	few	CASSLVGFSSSYEQYF
TRBV5-1	.	CASSPFDRANYEQYF
TRBV14	.	CASSPIRNSAGFF
TRBV30	few	CAWRGAGSRREQYF